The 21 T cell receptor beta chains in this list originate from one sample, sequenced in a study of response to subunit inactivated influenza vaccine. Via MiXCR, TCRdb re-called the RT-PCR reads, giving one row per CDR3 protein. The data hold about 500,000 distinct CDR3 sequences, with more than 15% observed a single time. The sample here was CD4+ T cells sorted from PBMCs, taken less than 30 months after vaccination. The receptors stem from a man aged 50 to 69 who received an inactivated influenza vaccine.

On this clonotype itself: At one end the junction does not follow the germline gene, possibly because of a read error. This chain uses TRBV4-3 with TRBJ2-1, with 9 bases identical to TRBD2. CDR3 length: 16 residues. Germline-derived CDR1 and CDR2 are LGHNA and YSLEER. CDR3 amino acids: CASSQDQGTSSNERFF. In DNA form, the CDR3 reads TGCGCCAGCAGCCAAGACCAGGGGACTAGCAGTAATGAGCGGTTCTTC.

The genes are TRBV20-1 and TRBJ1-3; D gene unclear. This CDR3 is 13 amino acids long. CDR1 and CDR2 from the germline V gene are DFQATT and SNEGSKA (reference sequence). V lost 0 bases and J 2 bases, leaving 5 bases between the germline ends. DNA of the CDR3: TGCAGTGCTAGAGATTTTGCTGGAAACACCATATATTTT. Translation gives CSARDFAGNTIYF.

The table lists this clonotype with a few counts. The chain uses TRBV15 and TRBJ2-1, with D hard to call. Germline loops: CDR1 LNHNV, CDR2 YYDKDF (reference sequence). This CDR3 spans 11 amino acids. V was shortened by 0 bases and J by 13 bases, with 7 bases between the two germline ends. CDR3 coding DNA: TGTGCCACCAGCAGAGATACCTACCAGTTCTTC. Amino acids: CATSRDTYQFF.

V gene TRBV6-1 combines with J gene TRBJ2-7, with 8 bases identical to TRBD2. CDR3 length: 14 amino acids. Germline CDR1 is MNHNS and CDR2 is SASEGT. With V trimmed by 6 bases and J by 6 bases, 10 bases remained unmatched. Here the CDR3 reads CASRKAGEGGEQYF. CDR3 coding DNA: TGTGCCAGCAGGAAAGCGGGAGAAGGGGGCGAGCAGTACTTC.

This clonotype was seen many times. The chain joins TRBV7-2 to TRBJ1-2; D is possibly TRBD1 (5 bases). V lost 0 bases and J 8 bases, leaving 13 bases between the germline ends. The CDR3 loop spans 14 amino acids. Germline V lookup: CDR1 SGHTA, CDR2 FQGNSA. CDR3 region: CASSLALGARGYTF. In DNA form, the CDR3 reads TGTGCCAGCAGCTTAGCGCTCGGGGCGCGAGGCTACACCTTC.

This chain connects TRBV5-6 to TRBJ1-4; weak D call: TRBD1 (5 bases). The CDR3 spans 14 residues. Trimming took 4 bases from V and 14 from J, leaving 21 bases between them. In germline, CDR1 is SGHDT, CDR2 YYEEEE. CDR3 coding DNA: TGTGCCAGCAGCAACCGGGACGTAAATGGAGGGCTGTTTTTT. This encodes CASSNRDVNGGLFF.

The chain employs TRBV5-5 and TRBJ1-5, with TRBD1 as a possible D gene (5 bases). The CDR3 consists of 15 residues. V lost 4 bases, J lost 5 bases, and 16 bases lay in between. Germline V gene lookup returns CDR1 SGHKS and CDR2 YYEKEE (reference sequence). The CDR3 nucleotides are TGTGCCAGCAGCGGTCGTACGGGGGTGGATCAGCCCCAGCATTTT. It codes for CASSGRTGVDQPQHF.

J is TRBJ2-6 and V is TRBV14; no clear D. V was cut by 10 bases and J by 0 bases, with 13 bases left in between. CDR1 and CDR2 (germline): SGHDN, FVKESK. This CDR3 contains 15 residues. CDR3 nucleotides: TGTGCCACCTCTAAGGTGGGCTCTGGGGCCAACGTCCTGACTTTC. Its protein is CATSKVGSGANVLTF.

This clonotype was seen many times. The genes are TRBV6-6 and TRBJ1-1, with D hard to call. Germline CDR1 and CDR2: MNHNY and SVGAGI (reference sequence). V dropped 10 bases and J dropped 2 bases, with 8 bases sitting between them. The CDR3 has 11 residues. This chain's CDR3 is CATRGNTEAFF. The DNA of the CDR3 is TGTGCCACTCGGGGTAACACTGAAGCTTTCTTT.

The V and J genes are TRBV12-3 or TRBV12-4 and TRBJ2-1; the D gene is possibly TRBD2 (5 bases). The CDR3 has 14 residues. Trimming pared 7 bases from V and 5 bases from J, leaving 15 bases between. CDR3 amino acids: CASNPGGLDNEQFF. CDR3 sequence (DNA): TGTGCCAGCAATCCCGGCGGGTTGGACAATGAGCAGTTCTTC.

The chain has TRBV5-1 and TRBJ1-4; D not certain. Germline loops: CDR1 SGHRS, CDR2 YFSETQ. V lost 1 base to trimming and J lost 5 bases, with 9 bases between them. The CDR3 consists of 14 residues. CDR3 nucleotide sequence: TGCGCCAGCAGCTTGAACGCTGAAAATGAAAAACTGTTTTTT. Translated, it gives CASSLNAENEKLFF.

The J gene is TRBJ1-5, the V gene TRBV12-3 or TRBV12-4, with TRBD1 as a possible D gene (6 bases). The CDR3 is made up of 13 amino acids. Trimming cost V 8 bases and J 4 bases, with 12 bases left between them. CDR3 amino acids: CASGGRGNQPQHF. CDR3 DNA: TGTGCCAGCGGGGGTAGGGGGAATCAGCCCCAGCATTTT.

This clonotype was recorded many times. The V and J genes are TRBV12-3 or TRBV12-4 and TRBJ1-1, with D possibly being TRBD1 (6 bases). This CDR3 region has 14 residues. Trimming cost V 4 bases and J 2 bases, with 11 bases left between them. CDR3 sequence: CASSWGHQNTEAFF. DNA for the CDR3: TGTGCCAGCAGTTGGGGACACCAAAACACTGAAGCTTTCTTT.

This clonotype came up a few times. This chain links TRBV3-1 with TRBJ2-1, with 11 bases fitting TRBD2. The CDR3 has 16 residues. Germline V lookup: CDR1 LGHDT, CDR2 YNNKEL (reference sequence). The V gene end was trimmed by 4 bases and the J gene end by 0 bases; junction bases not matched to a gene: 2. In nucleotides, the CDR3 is TGTGCCAGCAGCCGACTAGCGGGGTTCTCCTACAATGAGCAGTTCTTC. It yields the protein CASSRLAGFSYNEQFF.

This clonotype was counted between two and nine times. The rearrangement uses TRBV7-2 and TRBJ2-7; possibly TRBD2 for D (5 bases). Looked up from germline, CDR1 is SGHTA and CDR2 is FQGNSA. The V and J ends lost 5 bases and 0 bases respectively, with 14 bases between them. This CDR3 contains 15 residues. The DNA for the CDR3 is TGTGCCAGCAGCCTCCCTAGCACATTCTCCTACGAGCAGTACTTC. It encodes CASSLPSTFSYEQYF.

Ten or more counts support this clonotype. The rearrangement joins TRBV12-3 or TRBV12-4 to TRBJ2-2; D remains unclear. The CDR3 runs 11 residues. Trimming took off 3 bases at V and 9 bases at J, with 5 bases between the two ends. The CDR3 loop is CASSFARELFF. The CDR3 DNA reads TGTGCCAGCAGTTTTGCCCGGGAGCTGTTTTTT.

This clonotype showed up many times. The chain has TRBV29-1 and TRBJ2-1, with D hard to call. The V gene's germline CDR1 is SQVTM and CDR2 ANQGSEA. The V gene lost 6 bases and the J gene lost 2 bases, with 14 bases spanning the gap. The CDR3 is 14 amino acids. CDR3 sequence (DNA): TGCAGCGTAGGCTGGCCAGGCCCCTACAATGAGCAGTTCTTC. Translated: CSVGWPGPYNEQFF.

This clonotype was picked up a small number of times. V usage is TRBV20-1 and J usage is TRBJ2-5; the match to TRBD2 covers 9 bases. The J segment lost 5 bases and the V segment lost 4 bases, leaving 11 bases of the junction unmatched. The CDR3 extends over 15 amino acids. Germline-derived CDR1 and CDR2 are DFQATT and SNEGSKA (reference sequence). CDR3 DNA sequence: TGCAGTGCTATCCAGTTCGGGACTAGCAGGGAGACCCAGTACTTC. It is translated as CSAIQFGTSRETQYF.

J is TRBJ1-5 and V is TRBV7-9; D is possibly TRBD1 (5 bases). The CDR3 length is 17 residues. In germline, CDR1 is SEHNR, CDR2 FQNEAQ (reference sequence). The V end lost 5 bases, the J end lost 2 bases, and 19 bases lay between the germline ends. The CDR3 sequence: CASSPSGGRGGNQPQHF. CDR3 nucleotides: TGTGCCAGCAGCCCCTCCGGGGGTCGGGGAGGCAATCAGCCCCAGCATTTT.

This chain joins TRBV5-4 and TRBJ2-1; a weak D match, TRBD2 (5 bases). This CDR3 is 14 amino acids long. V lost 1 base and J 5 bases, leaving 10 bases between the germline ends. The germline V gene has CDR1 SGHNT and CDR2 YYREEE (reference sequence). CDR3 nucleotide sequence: TGTGCCAGCAGCTTGTTGGAGCGGCACAATGAGCAGTTCTTC. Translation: CASSLLERHNEQFF.

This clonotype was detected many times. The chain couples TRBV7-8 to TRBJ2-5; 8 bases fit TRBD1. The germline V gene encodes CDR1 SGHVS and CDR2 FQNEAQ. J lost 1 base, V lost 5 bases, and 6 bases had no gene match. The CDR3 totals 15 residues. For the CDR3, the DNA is TGTGCCAGCAGCGTCAGGGGGCTAACCCAAGAGACCCAGTACTTC. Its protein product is CASSVRGLTQETQYF.